This TCR beta chain comes out of a study of blood T cell repertoires in COVID-19. The germline CDR1 and CDR2 sequences are MNHEY and SMNVEV (reference sequence). Trimming took 2 bases from V and 0 from J; bases not matched to a gene: 6. The CDR3 has 18 residues. Sequenced by immunoSEQ multiplex PCR; TCRdb stores in-frame clones only, minus some. The top ten hold 2.5% to 3% of the sample, which has 260,000 or so clones, 85% seen once. Allocation to cohorts depended on clinical history reported by the participants. The chain links TRBV27 to TRBJ1-6, with 8 bases matching TRBD1. The clonotype was recovered from a woman aged 45-65 years who had recovered from COVID-19. The sequencing sample was made of PBMCs or T cells enriched from blood (not recorded which). Written as DNA, the CDR3 is TGTGCCAGCAGTTTAACACAGGGGGTTAGCTCCTATAATTCACCCCTCCACTTT. Its protein product is CASSLTQGVSSYNSPLHF.